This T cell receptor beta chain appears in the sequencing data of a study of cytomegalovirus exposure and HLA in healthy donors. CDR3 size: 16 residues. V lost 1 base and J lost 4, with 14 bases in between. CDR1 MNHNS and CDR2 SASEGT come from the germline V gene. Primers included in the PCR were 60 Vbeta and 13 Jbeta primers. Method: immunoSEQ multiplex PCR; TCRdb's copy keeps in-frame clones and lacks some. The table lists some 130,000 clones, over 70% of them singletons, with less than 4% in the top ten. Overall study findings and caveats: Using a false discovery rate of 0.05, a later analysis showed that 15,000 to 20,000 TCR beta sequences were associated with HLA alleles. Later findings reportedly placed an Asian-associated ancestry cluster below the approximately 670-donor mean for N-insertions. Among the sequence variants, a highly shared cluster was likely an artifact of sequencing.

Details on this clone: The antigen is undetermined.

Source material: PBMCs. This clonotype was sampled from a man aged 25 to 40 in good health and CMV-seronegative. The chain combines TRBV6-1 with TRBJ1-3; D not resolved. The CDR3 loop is CASSEEVEGEGNTIYF. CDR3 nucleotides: TGTGCCAGCAGTGAAGAGGTGGAGGGCGAAGGAAACACCATATATTTT.